The 27 T cell receptor beta chains below come from one sample, sequenced in a study of cytomegalovirus exposure and HLA in healthy donors. In the PCR, 60 Vbeta and 13 Jbeta primers were used. The assay was immunoSEQ multiplex PCR, and TCRdb's table has in-frame clones only and misses some. The table includes under 200,000 clones, over 80% detected once. Input material: PBMCs. Source of these receptors: a male donor in good health and CMV-seropositive.

Remarks on this clone: One end of the junction fails to match germline, which may point to a read error. The rearrangement joins TRBV7-9 to TRBJ2-3, with 15 bases aligning to TRBD2. The CDR3 totals 16 residues. Germline assignment: CDR1 SEHNR and CDR2 FQNEAQ (reference sequence). CDR3: CSSSSWTSGREDTQYF. Written as DNA, the CDR3 is TGTTCCAGCAGCTCTTGGACTAGCGGGAGGGAAGATACGCAGTATTTT.

This chain connects TRBV19 to TRBJ1-6, with 7 bases lining up with TRBD1. CDR3 size: 13 residues. The V and J ends lost 6 bases and 10 bases, in that order; junction bases with no gene match: 6. Germline lookup yields CDR1 LNHDA and CDR2 SQIVND (reference sequence). CDR3 protein: CASSRQGESPLHF. The CDR3 nucleotides are TGTGCCAGTAGCAGGCAGGGGGAATCACCCCTCCACTTT.

Here the CDR3 DNA reads TGTGCCAGCAGTGAAGCCGGACTAAACCCCGGGGATACGCAGTATTTT. Residues: CASSEAGLNPGDTQYF. The chain links TRBV6-1 to TRBJ2-3; TRBD2 is a possible D gene (6 bases). V was pared by 0 bases and J by 6 bases, with 16 bases between. The CDR3 loop spans 16 amino acids. Per the germline V gene, CDR1 is MNHNS and CDR2 is SASEGT.

This clone has just one count. The CDR3 sequence: CATSRDHPPQENYGYTF. The CDR3 DNA reads TGTGCCACCAGCAGAGATCACCCCCCCCAGGAAAACTATGGCTACACCTTC. This sequence joins TRBV15 and TRBJ1-2; D is unclear. This CDR3 is built from 17 residues. Looked up from germline, CDR1 is LNHNV and CDR2 is YYDKDF (reference sequence). Trimming stripped 0 bases from V and 2 bases from J, with 16 bases between.

V is TRBV12-5 and J is TRBJ2-1; 9 bases agree with TRBD2. The CDR3 spans 14 residues. Germline loops: CDR1 LGHNT, CDR2 FRNRAP. V lost 8 bases to trimming and J lost 8 bases; unmatched junction nucleotides: 10. The CDR3 DNA reads TGTGCTAGTAGGCCGCGGGAGGGCAAGCATGAGCAGTTCTTC. This codes for CASRPREGKHEQFF.

This clone was found once. This chain connects TRBV7-2 to TRBJ2-3; 9 bases are a match to TRBD2. Germline loops: CDR1 SGHTA, CDR2 FQGNSA. The V and J ends lost 4 bases and 0 bases, in that order; junction bases with no gene match: 8. CDR3 length: 17 residues. The CDR3 sequence: CASSSLTSGVSTDTQYF. The CDR3 nucleotides read TGTGCCAGCAGCTCTCTGACTAGCGGAGTTAGCACAGATACGCAGTATTTT.

This clone was observed a handful of times. The chain recombines TRBV9 with TRBJ1-5; a weak D match, TRBD1 (6 bases). CDR3 length: 14 amino acids. V was shortened by 3 bases and J by 1 base, with 8 bases between the two germline ends. The germline V gene encodes CDR1 SGDLS and CDR2 YYNGEE. CDR3 in amino acids: CASSGTASNQPQHF. In DNA form, the CDR3 reads TGTGCCAGCAGCGGGACAGCCAGCAATCAGCCCCAGCATTTT.

This clone was seen a few times. The CDR3 DNA reads as TGTGCCAGCACCAGATTACTTAGCGGGAGGGCCCACGAGCAGTACTTC. Translation: CASTRLLSGRAHEQYF. This chain uses TRBV11-2 with TRBJ2-7; 11 bases fit TRBD2. The V segment lost 7 bases and the J segment 5 bases; nucleotides outside the gene matches: 13. In germline, CDR1 is SGHAT, CDR2 FQNNGV. The CDR3 length is 16 residues.

The chain is built from TRBV23-1 and TRBJ2-5; perhaps TRBD2 as D (5 bases). TRBV23-1 is classed as an ORF, of uncertain function. The CDR3 contains 13 residues. The CDR3 reads CASGGLMVKTQYF. In nucleotides, the CDR3 is TGCGCATCCGGAGGACTCATGGTTAAGACCCAGTACTTC.

The chain links TRBV6-4 to TRBJ1-2, with D unresolved. CDR3 length equals 15 residues. V was clipped by 0 bases and J by 6 bases, with 14 bases between them. Germline V gene sequence: CDR1 MRHNA, CDR2 SNTAGT. CDR3 region: CASSDSIALGDGYTF. The CDR3 DNA is TGTGCCAGCAGTGACTCTATAGCGTTAGGAGATGGCTACACCTTC.

The genes are TRBV5-4 and TRBJ2-3, with D unresolved. CDR1 SGHNT and CDR2 YYREEE come from the germline V gene (reference sequence). The CDR3 spans 15 residues. V dropped 2 bases and J dropped 0 bases, with 10 bases sitting between them. In DNA form, the CDR3 reads TGTGCCAGCAGCTTTAAACTCCATAGCACAGATACGCAGTATTTT. Translated: CASSFKLHSTDTQYF.

The J gene is TRBJ1-1, the V gene TRBV5-5; D ambiguous. In germline, CDR1 is SGHKS, CDR2 YYEKEE (reference sequence). CDR3 length: 13 amino acids. Trimming removed 0 bases from V and 4 bases from J, with 7 bases in between. This CDR3 reads CASSLDSRTEAFF. The CDR3 coding sequence is TGTGCCAGCAGCTTGGACAGTCGCACTGAAGCTTTCTTT.

This clone occurred a few times. The CDR3 sequence is CASSDGAAQETQYF. The CDR3 DNA is TGTGCCAGCAGTGACGGTGCGGCACAAGAGACCCAGTACTTC. The chain combines TRBV6-4 with TRBJ2-5; D unresolved. Germline CDR1 is MRHNA and CDR2 is SNTAGT. V lost 2 bases and J lost 2, with 9 bases in between. The CDR3 is 14 residues long.

This sequence joins TRBV11-2 and TRBJ2-1; 11 nucleotides line up with TRBD2. CDR1 and CDR2 (germline): SGHAT, FQNNGV. Trimming removed 1 base from V and 10 bases from J; junction bases left unmatched: 12. The CDR3 consists of 17 residues. CDR3: CASSLGPLGGLAAEQFF. The DNA for the CDR3 is TGTGCCAGCAGCTTAGGTCCCCTTGGGGGACTAGCGGCCGAGCAGTTCTTC. The full variable domain, in which reference TRBV11-2 and TRBJ2-1 provide the parts outside the CDR3, is EAGVAQSPRYKIIEKRQSVAFWCNPISGHATLYWYQQILGQGPKLLIQFQNNGVVDDSQLPKDRFSAERLKGVDSTLKIQPAKLEDSAVYLCASSLGPLGGLAAEQFFGPGTRLTVL.

The rearrangement joins TRBV28 to TRBJ1-1; 10 bases map to TRBD1. Germline values: CDR1 MDHEN, CDR2 SYDVKM. The length of the CDR3 is 15 residues. Trimming removed 3 bases from V and 1 base from J; junction bases left unmatched: 2. CDR3 DNA sequence: TGTGCCAGCAGTTTGGGGGACAGGGGGAACACTGAAGCTTTCTTT. Its protein product is CASSLGDRGNTEAFF.

The chain couples TRBV29-1 to TRBJ2-1; no definite D call. The CDR3 totals 12 residues. V lost 5 bases, J lost 0 bases, and 5 bases lay in between. Germline V CDR1 and CDR2: SQVTM, ANQGSEA. This chain's CDR3 is CSVISSYNEQFF. CDR3 in DNA: TGCAGCGTTATTAGCTCCTACAATGAGCAGTTCTTC.

The genes are TRBV9 and TRBJ2-7, with D perhaps TRBD1 (5 bases). Germline lookup yields CDR1 SGDLS and CDR2 YYNGEE. V was trimmed by 4 bases and J by 1 base, leaving 15 bases between them. The CDR3 consists of 15 residues. CDR3 bases: TGTGCCAGCAGCTTCCGCTTGGACAAGTCCTACGAGCAGTACTTC. Translating gives CASSFRLDKSYEQYF.

Written as DNA, the CDR3 is TGTGCCAGTAGGGGGCCGGGCAAGGCGCACGGTGAGCAGTTCTTC. It is translated as CASRGPGKAHGEQFF. J is TRBJ2-1 and V is TRBV19; the D gene is possibly TRBD1 (5 bases). V was pared by 6 bases and J by 9 bases, with 21 bases between. The CDR3 extends over 15 amino acids. Germline V gene lookup returns CDR1 LNHDA and CDR2 SQIVND (reference sequence).

This clone was seen once. This chain connects TRBV7-9 to TRBJ2-1; TRBD2 matches 10 bases. After removal of 5 bases from V and 1 base from J, the junction contained 5 bases not matched to a gene. CDR3 length: 16 residues. Germline CDR1 SEHNR, CDR2 FQNEAQ (reference sequence). CDR3 in DNA: TGTGCCAGCAGCATTGGACTAGCGGCATCCTACAATGAGCAGTTCTTC. Protein product: CASSIGLAASYNEQFF.

The chain links TRBV7-3 to TRBJ2-1; the match to TRBD2 covers 8 bases. Germline V gives CDR1 SGHTA, CDR2 FQGTGA. With V trimmed by 5 bases and J by 8 bases, 11 bases remained unmatched. The CDR3 totals 15 residues. The CDR3: CASSEFSGTGYEQFF. The DNA for the CDR3 is TGTGCCAGCAGCGAATTTAGCGGGACCGGCTATGAGCAGTTCTTC.

The V and J genes are TRBV11-3 and TRBJ2-1; 11 bases are shared with TRBD2. After removal of 3 bases from V and 8 bases from J, the junction contained 6 bases not matched to a gene. CDR1 and CDR2 from the germline V gene are SGHNT and YENEEA. The CDR3 extends over 15 amino acids. CDR3 sequence (DNA): TGTGCCAGCAGCTTCACTAGCGGGAGTTCGTATGAGCAGTTCTTC. Translated, it gives CASSFTSGSSYEQFF.

The chain combines TRBV13 with TRBJ2-1; 13 bases map to TRBD2. V lost 5 bases and J lost 7; bases outside the gene matches: 8. The CDR3 loop spans 16 amino acids. Germline lookup yields CDR1 PRHDT and CDR2 FYEKMQ (reference sequence). CDR3 sequence reads: CASSRGLAGVENEQFF. The DNA of the CDR3 is TGTGCCAGCAGCCGAGGACTAGCGGGAGTTGAGAATGAGCAGTTCTTC.

The chain couples TRBV7-9 to TRBJ2-5; a weak D match, TRBD2 (6 bases). V was trimmed by 1 base and J by 7 bases, leaving 10 bases between them. The CDR3 totals 13 residues. Germline V gene sequence: CDR1 SEHNR, CDR2 FQNEAQ (reference sequence). CDR3 DNA: TGTGCCAGCAGCTTAGGGGAGGCGGGGACCCAGTACTTC. Residues: CASSLGEAGTQYF.

This clone occurred once. The genes are TRBV6-6 and TRBJ1-1, with TRBD1 identical over 10 bases. The CDR3 is made up of 16 amino acids. Germline V gene lookup returns CDR1 MNHNY and CDR2 SVGAGI (reference sequence). The V gene end was trimmed by 6 bases and the J gene end by 8 bases; junction bases not matched to a gene: 15. The CDR3 here is CASRTALTGGRGEAFF. CDR3 DNA: TGTGCCAGCAGGACCGCCCTGACAGGGGGCAGGGGGGAAGCTTTCTTT.

The CDR3 coding sequence is TGTGCCAGCAGCTTAGACGGGGCGGGGGCTGAAGCTTTCTTT. It specifies CASSLDGAGAEAFF. V is TRBV7-2 and J is TRBJ1-1; perhaps TRBD1 as D (5 bases). The CDR3 runs 14 residues. V gave up 1 base and J gave up 6 bases, with 12 bases separating them. CDR1 is SGHTA and CDR2 is FQGNSA in the germline V gene.

The chain has TRBV13 and TRBJ2-7; TRBD2 agrees at 11 bases. Per germline, CDR1 PRHDT and CDR2 FYEKMQ (reference sequence). With V trimmed by 5 bases and J by 5 bases, 11 bases remained unmatched. CDR3 length equals 16 residues. The CDR3 nucleotides are TGTGCCAGCAGCGGCACTAGCGGGAGTGTAAAGGACGAGCAGTACTTC. Protein product: CASSGTSGSVKDEQYF.

This clone has a handful of counts. The V call is TRBV27, the J call TRBJ1-4, with 7 positions matching TRBD1. CDR1 MNHEY and CDR2 SMNVEV come from the germline V gene (reference sequence). The CDR3 is made up of 15 amino acids. Trimming at V came to 6 bases and at J to 1 base, leaving 5 bases not matched to a gene. The CDR3 spells CASSTNRGTNEKLFF. In nucleotides, the CDR3 is TGTGCCAGCAGCACCAACAGGGGAACTAATGAAAAACTGTTTTTT.